The text below deals with one T cell receptor (beta chain). The data were obtained in a study of blood T cell repertoires in COVID-19. Study as a whole: Samples representing acute and convalescent COVID-19 were sourced from the United States, Italy and Spain. From T cells, B-cell-depleted T cells, or PBMCs came the material, which was cDNA or gDNA.

In the original analysis: For nucleated cells, counts were estimated from reference gene primer amplification. Sequencing was performed with immunoSEQ multiplex PCR; in TCRdb, only in-frame clones are kept and a portion is missing. From that table come the V and J calls and clone size; the DNA was used to work out D and trimming. The sample gives around 280,000 clones, about 90% of which show up once; 2.2% is in the top ten. The sample was peripheral blood. This clonotype was obtained from a woman aged 45-65 years who had recovered from COVID-19.

CDR3 sequence: CASSPLGSPSGANVLTF. CDR3 nucleotide sequence: TGTGCCAGCAGCCCCTTGGGCAGCCCCTCTGGGGCCAACGTCCTGACTTTC. The chain uses TRBV28 and TRBJ2-6, with D unclear. Trimming pared 6 bases from V and 0 bases from J, leaving 15 bases between. The CDR3 spans 17 residues. In germline, CDR1 is MDHEN, CDR2 SYDVKM.